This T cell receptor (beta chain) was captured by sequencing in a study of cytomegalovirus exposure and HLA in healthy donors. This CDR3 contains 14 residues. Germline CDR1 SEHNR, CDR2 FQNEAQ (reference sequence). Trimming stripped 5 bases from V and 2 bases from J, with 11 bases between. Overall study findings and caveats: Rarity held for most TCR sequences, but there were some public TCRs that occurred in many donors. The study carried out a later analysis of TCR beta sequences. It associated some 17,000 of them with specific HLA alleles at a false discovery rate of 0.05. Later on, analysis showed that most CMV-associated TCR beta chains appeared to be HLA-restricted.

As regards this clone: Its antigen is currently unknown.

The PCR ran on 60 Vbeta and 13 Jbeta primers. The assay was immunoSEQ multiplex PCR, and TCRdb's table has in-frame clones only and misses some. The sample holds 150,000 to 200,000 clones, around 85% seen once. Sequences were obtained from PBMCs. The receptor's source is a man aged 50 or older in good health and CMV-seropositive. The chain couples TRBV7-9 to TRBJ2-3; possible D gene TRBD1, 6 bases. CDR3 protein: CASSHTGPTDTQYF. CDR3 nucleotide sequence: TGTGCCAGCAGCCATACAGGGCCCACAGATACGCAGTATTTT. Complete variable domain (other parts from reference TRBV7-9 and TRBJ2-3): DTGVSQNPRHKITKRGQNVTFRCDPISEHNRLYWYRQTLGQGPEFLTYFQNEAQLEKSRLLSDRFSAERPKGSFSTLEIQRTEQGDSAMYLCASSHTGPTDTQYFGPGTRLTVL.